One sample yielded the 2 T cell receptor beta chains listed below, sequenced in a study of blood T cell repertoires in COVID-19. The protocol was immunoSEQ multiplex PCR, while the TCRdb copy is restricted to in-frame clones and leaves out a portion. The sample holds under 250,000 clones, roughly four fifths seen once. The sample was peripheral blood. The receptors were sampled from a woman aged 70-85 years with acute or convalescent COVID-19.

The chain couples TRBV5-1 to TRBJ2-3; the D gene is possibly TRBD1 (6 bases). This CDR3 comprises 16 residues. V was pared by 2 bases and J by 0 bases, with 13 bases between. The germline gives CDR1 SGHRS, CDR2 YFSETQ. CDR3 DNA sequence: TGCGCCAGCAGCTTCGGACAGACATCTAGCACAGATACGCAGTATTTT. This translates into CASSFGQTSSTDTQYF.

The chain employs TRBV6-2 or TRBV6-3 and TRBJ1-5; 7 nucleotides match TRBD1. J lost 0 bases, V lost 5 bases, and 4 bases had no gene match. This CDR3 has 15 residues. CDR1 and CDR2 from the germline V gene are MNHEY and SVGEGT. The CDR3 region is CASSRQGPSNQPQHF. The CDR3, as DNA: TGTGCCAGCAGTCGACAGGGCCCTAGCAATCAGCCCCAGCATTTT.